This T cell receptor beta chain was recovered during a study of control samples from healthy donors and cancer patients. This CDR3 region has 13 residues. Germline V lookup: CDR1 MGHRA, CDR2 YSYEKL. Trimming took 5 bases from V and 3 from J, leaving 7 bases between them. TCRdb keeps only in-frame clones here, not all; method: immunoSEQ multiplex PCR. Among roughly 49,000 clones, almost 90% were seen once, and the ten largest hold 40%. This clone was found once. Sequencing input: PBMCs. The chain carries TRBV4-1 and TRBJ2-2, with D unclear. The source is a middle-aged man with head and neck cancer. The CDR3 reads CASSEVHTGELFF. The CDR3 nucleotides read TGCGCCAGCAGCGAAGTACACACCGGGGAGCTGTTTTTT.